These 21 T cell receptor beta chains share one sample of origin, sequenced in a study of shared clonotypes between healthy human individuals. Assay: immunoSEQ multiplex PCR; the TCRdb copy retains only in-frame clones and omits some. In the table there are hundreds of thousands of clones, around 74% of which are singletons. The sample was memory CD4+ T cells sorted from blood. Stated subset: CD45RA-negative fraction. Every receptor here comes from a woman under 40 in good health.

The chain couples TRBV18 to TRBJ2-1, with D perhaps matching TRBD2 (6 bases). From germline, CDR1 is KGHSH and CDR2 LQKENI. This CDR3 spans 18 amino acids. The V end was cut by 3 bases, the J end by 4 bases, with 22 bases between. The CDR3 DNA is TGTGCCAGCTCACCGGATCGGGACTCCCCAGACCTATACAATGAGCAGTTCTTC. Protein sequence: CASSPDRDSPDLYNEQFF.

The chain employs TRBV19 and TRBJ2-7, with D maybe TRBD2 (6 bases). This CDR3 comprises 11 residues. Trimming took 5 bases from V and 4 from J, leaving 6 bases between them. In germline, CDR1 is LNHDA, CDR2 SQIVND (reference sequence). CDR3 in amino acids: CASSGRYEQYF. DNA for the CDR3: TGTGCCAGTAGTGGGAGGTACGAGCAGTACTTC.

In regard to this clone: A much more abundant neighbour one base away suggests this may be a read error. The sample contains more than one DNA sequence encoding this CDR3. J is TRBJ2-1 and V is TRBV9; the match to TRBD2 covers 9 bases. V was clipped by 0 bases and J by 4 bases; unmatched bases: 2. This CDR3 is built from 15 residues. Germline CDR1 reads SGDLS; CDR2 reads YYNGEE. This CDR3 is CASSVGLAGYNEQFF. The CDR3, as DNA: TGTGCCAGCAGCGTAGGGCTAGCGGGGTACAATGAGCAGTTCTTC.

The CDR3 sequence: CASSSVLTGGVKETQYF. The CDR3, as DNA: TGTGCCAGCAGCTCTGTACTAACAGGGGGCGTGAAAGAGACCCAGTACTTC. The chain is built from TRBV7-6 and TRBJ2-5, with 9 bases fitting TRBD1. Trimming at V came to 4 bases and at J to 3 bases, leaving 12 bases not matched to a gene. This CDR3 comprises 17 residues. Germline-derived CDR1 and CDR2 are SGHVS and FNYEAQ.

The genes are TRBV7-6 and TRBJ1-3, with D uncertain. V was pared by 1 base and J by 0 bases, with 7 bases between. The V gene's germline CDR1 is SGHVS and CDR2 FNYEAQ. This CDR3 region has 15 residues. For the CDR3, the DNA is TGTGCCAGCAGCTTAGGGGCCAGCTCTGGAAACACCATATATTTT. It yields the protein CASSLGASSGNTIYF.

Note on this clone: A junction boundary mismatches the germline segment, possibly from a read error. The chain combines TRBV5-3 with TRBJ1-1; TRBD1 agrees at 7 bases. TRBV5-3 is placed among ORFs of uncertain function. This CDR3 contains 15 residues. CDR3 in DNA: TGTGCCAGCAGCTTACAGGGGATCATGAACACTGAAGCTTTCTTT. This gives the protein CASSLQGIMNTEAFF.

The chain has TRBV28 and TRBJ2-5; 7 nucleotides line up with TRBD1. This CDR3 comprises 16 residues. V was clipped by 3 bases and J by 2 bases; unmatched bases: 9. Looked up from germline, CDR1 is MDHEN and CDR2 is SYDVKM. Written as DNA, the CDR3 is TGTGCCAGCAGTTTGCTGGACAGGAGGTATCAAGAGACCCAGTACTTC. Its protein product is CASSLLDRRYQETQYF. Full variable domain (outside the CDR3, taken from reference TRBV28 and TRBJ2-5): DVKVTQSSRYLVKRTGEKVFLECVQDMDHENMFWYRQDPGLGLRLIYFSYDVKMKEKGDIPEGYSVSREKKERFSLILESASTNQTSMYLCASSLLDRRYQETQYFGPGTRLLVL.

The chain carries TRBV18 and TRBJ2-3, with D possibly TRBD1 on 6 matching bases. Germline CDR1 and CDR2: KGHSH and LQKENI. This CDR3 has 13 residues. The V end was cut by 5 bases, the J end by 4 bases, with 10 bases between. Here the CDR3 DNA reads TGTGCCAGCTCAACAGGGAACGCAGATACGCAGTATTTT. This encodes CASSTGNADTQYF.

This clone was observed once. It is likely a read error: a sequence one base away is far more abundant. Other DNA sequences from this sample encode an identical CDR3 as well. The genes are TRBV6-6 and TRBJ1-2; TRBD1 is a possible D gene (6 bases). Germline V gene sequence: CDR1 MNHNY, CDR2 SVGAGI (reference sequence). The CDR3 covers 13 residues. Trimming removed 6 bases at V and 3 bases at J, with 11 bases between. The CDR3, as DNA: TGTGCCAGCAGCCCGACAGGCGACTATGGCTACACCTTC. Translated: CASSPTGDYGYTF.

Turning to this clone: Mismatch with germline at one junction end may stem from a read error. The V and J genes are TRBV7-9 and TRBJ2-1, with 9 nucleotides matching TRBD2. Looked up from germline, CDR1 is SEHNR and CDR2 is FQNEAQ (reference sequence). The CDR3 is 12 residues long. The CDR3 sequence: CASSLAGLEQFF. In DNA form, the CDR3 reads TGTGCCAGCAGCCTAGCGGGACTCGAGCAGTTCTTC.

The DNA of the CDR3 is TGCGCCAGCAGCGAACAGGGGGCACCTTTCTTT. This sequence encodes CASSEQGAPFF. The chain links TRBV5-1 to TRBJ1-1; TRBD1 aligns across 9 bases. Looked up from germline, CDR1 is SGHRS and CDR2 is YFSETQ. Trimming at V came to 4 bases and at J to 12 bases, leaving 4 bases not matched to a gene. This CDR3 is built from 11 residues.

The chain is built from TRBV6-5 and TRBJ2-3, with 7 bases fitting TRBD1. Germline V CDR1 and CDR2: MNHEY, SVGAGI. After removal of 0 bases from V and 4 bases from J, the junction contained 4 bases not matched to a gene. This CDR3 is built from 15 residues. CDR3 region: CASSYSGGLADTQYF. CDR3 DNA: TGTGCCAGCAGTTACTCAGGGGGCTTGGCAGATACGCAGTATTTT.

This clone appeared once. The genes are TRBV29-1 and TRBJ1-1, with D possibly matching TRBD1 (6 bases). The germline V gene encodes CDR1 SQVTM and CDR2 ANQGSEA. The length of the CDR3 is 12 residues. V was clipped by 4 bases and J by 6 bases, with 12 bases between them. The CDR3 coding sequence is TGCAGCGTTGCCCTGGGACACTCTGAAGCTTTCTTT. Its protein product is CSVALGHSEAFF.

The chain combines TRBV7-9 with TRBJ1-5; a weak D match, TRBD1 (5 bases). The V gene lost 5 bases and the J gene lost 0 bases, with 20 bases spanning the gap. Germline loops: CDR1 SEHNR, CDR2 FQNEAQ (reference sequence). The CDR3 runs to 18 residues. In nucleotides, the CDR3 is TGTGCCAGCAGCGGAACGACAGCTACCACGAATAGCAATCAGCCCCAGCATTTT. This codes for CASSGTTATTNSNQPQHF.

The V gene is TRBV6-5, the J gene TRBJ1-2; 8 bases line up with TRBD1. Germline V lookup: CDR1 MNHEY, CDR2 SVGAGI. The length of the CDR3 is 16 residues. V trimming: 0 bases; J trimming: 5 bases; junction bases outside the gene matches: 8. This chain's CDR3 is CASSYSGRGRHYGYTF. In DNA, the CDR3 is TGTGCCAGCAGTTACTCGGGCAGGGGGCGTCATTATGGCTACACCTTC.

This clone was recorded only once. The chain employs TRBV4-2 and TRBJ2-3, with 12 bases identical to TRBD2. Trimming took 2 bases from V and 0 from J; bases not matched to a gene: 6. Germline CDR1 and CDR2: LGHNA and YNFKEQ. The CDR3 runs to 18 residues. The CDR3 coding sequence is TGTGCCAGCAGCCAATCCGGACTAGCGGGGCCAAGCACAGATACGCAGTATTTT. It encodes CASSQSGLAGPSTDTQYF.

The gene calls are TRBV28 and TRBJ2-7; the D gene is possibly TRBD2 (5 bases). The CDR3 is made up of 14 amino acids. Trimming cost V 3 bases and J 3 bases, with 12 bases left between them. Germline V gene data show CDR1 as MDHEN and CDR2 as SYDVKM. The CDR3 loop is CASSFEGVSYEQYF. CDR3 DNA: TGTGCCAGCAGTTTTGAGGGAGTAAGCTACGAGCAGTACTTC.

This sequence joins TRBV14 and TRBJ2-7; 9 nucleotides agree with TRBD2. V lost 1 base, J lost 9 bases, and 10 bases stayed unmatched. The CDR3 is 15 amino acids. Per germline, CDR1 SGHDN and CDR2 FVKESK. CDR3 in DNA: TGTGCCAGCAGCCAAGGGGCTAGCGGGGCTAGAGGGCAGTACTTC. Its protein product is CASSQGASGARGQYF.

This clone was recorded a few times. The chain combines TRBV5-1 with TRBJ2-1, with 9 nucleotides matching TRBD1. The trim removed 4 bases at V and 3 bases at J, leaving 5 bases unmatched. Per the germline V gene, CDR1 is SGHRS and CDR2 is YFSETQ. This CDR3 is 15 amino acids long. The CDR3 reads CASSIDRGDYNEQFF. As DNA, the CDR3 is TGCGCCAGCAGCATCGACAGGGGGGACTACAATGAGCAGTTCTTC.

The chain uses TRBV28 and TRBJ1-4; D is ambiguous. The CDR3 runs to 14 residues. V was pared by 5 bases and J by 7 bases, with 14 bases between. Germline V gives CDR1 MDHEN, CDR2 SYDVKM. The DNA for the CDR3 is TGTGCCAGCAGTGACGTGGCTCAGCTTGAAAAACTGTTTTTT. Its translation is CASSDVAQLEKLFF.

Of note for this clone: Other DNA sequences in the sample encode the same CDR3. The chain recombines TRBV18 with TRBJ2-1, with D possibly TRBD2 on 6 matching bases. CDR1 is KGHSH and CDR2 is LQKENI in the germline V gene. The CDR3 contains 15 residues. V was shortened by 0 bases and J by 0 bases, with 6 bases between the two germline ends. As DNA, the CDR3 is TGTGCCAGCTCACCACCCGGGAGCTCCTACAATGAGCAGTTCTTC. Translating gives CASSPPGSSYNEQFF.